The clone carrying this TCR beta chain was observed a handful of times. The data belong to a study of blood T cells in healthy people across ages. The use of a sample-barcoded 5' primer and a J-beta primer mix characterized a second PCR of roughly 6 to 11 cycles. TCRdb re-derived calls from the 5' RACE reads in MiXCR, one entry per CDR3 protein. The data contain more than 1,400,000 distinct CDR3 sequences, 42% of them singletons. V was clipped by 1 base and J by 2 bases; unmatched bases: 4. The CDR3 is 14 amino acids. Per germline, CDR1 DFQATT and CDR2 SNEGSKA (reference sequence). The chain links TRBV20-1 to TRBJ2-7; 8 bases match TRBD2. The sequenced sample was blood. This clonotype was obtained from a woman aged 18-29 years in good health. This CDR3 is CSARATSGPYEQYF. CDR3 DNA: TGCAGTGCTAGAGCCACTAGCGGACCCTACGAGCAGTACTTC.